The sequence of this T cell receptor (beta chain) was determined in a study of blood T cell repertoires in COVID-19. About the research overall: Donors in the United States, Italy and Spain gave samples during acute or convalescent COVID-19. Sample material is recorded as cDNA or gDNA derived from T cells, B-cell-depleted T cells, or PBMCs.

In the original workflow: The assay estimated nucleated cells by amplifying reference gene primers. Using immunoSEQ multiplex PCR, the repertoire was profiled, and TCRdb retains in-frame clones only, with some absent. V and J calls and clone size are those listed in that table; D and trimming were worked out from the DNA. The sample comprises about 270,000 clones, around four fifths of which are singletons, and around 5.4% rests with the top ten. Germline loops: CDR1 LGHDT, CDR2 YNNKEL (reference sequence). This CDR3 is 13 amino acids long. Trimming shortened V by 6 bases and J by 5 bases, and 14 bases separated the two germline ends.

This chain uses TRBV3-1 (or the pseudogene TRBV3-2) with TRBJ2-7, with D perhaps matching TRBD1 (6 bases). The sequence came from a man aged 80 or over with acute or convalescent COVID-19. Material: peripheral blood. CDR3 nucleotides: TGTGCCAGCAGTCCTCTTGAGGGGGACGAGCAGTACTTC. It is translated as CASSPLEGDEQYF.